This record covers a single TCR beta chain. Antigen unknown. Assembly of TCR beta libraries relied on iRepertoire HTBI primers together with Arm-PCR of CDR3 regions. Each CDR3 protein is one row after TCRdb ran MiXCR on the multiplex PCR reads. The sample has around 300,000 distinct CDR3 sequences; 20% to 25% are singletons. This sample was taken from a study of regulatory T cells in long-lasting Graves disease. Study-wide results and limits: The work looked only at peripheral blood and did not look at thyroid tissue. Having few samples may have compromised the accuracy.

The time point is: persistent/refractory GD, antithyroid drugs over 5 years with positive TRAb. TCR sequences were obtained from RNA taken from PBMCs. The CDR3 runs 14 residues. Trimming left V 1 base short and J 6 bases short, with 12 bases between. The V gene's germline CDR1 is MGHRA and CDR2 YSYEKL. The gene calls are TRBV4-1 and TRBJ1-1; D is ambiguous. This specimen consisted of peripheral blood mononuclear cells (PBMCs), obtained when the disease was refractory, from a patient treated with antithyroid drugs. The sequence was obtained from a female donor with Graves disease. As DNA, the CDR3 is TGCGCCAGCAGCCAAGTTGAGGGCCTCGCTGAAGCTTTCTTT. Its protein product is CASSQVEGLAEAFF.